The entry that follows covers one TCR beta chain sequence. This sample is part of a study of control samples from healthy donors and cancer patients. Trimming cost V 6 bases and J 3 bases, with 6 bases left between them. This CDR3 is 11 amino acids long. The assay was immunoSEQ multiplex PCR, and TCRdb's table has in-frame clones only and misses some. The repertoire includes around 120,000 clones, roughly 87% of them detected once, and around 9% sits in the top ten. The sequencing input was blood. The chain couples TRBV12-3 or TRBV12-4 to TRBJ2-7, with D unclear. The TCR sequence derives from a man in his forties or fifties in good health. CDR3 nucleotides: TGTGCCAGCAGAAAATTCTACGAGCAGTACTTC. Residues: CASRKFYEQYF.